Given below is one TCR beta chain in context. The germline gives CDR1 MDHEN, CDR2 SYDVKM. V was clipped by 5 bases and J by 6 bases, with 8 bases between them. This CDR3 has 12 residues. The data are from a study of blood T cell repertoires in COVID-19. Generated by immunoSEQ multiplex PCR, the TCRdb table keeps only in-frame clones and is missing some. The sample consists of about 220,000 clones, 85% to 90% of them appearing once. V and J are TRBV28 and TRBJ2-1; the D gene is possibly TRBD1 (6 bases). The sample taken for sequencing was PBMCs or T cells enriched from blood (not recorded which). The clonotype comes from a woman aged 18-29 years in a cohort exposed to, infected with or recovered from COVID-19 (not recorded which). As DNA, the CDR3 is TGTGCCAGCAGTCCAGGGGTCAATGAGCAGTTCTTC. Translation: CASSPGVNEQFF.